This note documents a single TCR beta chain sequence. The antigen remains unidentified. The data stem from a study of shared clonotypes between healthy human individuals. General study results and limits: Tissues were not sampled, only blood, and their repertoires likely differ.

Genomic DNA of each subset was evenly split across several immunoSEQ plates. Method: immunoSEQ multiplex PCR; TCRdb's copy keeps in-frame clones and lacks some. Of about 1.1 million clones listed, 60% to 85% are singletons. The receptor's source is a man younger than 35 in good health. Some clones in this sample may be carry-over from other donors' samples. The specimen sequenced was memory CD4+ T cells from PBMCs. Stated subset: CD45RA-negative fraction.

The CDR3 sequence: CASSQTNTEAFF. The DNA of the CDR3 is TGTGCCAGCAGCCAAACCAACACTGAAGCTTTCTTT. V gene TRBV5-6 combines with J gene TRBJ1-1; no clear D. The germline V and J ends were trimmed by 4 bases and 2 bases, with 6 bases remaining between them. The germline CDR1 and CDR2 sequences are SGHDT and YYEEEE. This CDR3 is built from 12 residues.